This TCR beta chain was documented in a study of cytomegalovirus exposure and HLA in healthy donors. At the level of the study: Most donors, around 81% of approximately 400 genotyped, fell in the Caucasian-associated ancestry cluster. General study points: One later analysis reportedly identified an Asian-associated ancestry cluster that showed fewer N-insertions than the roughly 700-donor mean.

The primer mix had 60 Vbeta and 13 Jbeta primers. Clones were sequenced by immunoSEQ multiplex PCR, and TCRdb holds only the in-frame ones, with some missing. Of under 200,000 clones detected, roughly 85% appear once; the ten largest clones hold roughly 2%. V trimming: 1 base; J trimming: 3 bases; junction bases outside the gene matches: 14. The germline V gene encodes CDR1 SGHTA and CDR2 FQGNSA. The CDR3 covers 19 residues. As concerns this clone: Its antigen is as yet unknown.

Donors sampled were nominally healthy, though unrecorded immune exposures were likely. The sequence derives from a man aged 35 to 55 in good health and CMV-seronegative. The V and J genes are TRBV7-2 and TRBJ2-7; 11 bases align to TRBD2. Sequencing used PBMCs. The CDR3 protein is CASSLEIAGGGSNLYEQYF. CDR3 sequence (DNA): TGTGCCAGCAGCTTAGAAATAGCGGGAGGGGGATCAAATCTCTACGAGCAGTACTTC.